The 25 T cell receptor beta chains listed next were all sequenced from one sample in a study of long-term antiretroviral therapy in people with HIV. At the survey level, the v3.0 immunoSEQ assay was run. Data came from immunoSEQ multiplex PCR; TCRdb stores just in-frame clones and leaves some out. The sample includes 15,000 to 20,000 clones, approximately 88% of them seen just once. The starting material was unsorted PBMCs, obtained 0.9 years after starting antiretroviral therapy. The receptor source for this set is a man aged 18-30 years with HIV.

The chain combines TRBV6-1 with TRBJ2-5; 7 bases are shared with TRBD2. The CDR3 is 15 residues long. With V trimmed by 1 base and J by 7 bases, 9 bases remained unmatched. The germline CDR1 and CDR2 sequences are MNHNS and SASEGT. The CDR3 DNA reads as TGTGCCAGCAGTGAAGAGGCGGGGGTCCCTGGGACCCAGTACTTC. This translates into CASSEEAGVPGTQYF.

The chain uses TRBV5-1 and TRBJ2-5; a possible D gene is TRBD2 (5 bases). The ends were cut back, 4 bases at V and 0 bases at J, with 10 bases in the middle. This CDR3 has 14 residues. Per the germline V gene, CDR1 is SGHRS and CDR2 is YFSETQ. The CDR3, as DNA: TGCGCCAGCAGCCCCGACGGGAACCAAGAGACCCAGTACTTC. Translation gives CASSPDGNQETQYF.

The CDR3 coding sequence is TGTGCCAGCAGTTTATCCGGTGGCCAGCCCCAGCATTTT. This codes for CASSLSGGQPQHF. The chain combines TRBV28 with TRBJ1-5; no reliable D call. Germline V CDR1 and CDR2: MDHEN, SYDVKM. The V gene lost 1 base and the J gene lost 7 bases, with 8 bases spanning the gap. The CDR3 is 13 residues long.

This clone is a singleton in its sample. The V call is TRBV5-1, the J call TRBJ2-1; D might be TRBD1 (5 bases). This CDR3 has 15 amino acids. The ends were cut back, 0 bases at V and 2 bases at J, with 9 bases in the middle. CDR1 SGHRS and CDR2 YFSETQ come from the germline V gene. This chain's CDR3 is CASSLVQGAYNEQFF. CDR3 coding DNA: TGCGCCAGCAGCTTGGTCCAGGGTGCCTACAATGAGCAGTTCTTC. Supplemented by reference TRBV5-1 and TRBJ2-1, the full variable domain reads KAGVTQTPRYLIKTRGQQVTLSCSPISGHRSVSWYQQTPGQGLQFLFEYFSETQRNKGNFPGRFSGRQFSNSRSEMNVSTLELGDSALYLCASSLVQGAYNEQFFGPGTRLTVL.

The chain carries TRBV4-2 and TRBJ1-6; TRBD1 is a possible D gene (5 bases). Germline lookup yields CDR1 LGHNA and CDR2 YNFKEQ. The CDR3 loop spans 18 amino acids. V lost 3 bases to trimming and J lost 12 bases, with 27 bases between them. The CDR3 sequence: CASSHFPRPQGQPEPLHF. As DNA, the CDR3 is TGTGCCAGCAGCCATTTCCCAAGGCCCCAGGGTCAGCCCGAACCCCTCCACTTT.

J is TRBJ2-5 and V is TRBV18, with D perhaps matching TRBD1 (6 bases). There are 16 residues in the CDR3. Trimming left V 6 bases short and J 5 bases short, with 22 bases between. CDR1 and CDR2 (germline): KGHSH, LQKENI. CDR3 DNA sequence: TGTGCCAGCTCGCCGGAGACAGGTTTAGGCGGGGAGACCCAGTACTTC. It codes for CASSPETGLGGETQYF.

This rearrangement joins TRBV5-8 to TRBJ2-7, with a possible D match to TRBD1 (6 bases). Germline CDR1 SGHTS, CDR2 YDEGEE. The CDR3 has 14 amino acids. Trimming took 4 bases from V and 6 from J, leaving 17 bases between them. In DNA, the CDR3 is TGTGCCAGCAGCCCAATGGGGGCAGGTGGCGAGCAGTACGTC. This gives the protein CASSPMGAGGEQYV.

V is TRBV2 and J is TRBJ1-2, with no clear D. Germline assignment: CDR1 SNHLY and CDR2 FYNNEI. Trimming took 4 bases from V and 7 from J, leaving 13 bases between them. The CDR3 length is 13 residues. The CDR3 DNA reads TGTGCCAGCAGTGTACAACAGTCACTTGGCTACACCTTC. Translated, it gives CASSVQQSLGYTF.

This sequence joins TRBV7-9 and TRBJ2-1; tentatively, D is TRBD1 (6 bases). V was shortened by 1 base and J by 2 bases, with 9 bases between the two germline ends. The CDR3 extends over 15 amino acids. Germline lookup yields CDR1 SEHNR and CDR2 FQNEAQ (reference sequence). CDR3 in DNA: TGTGCCAGCAGCTTAGGACAGGTGACCTACAATGAGCAGTTCTTC. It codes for CASSLGQVTYNEQFF.

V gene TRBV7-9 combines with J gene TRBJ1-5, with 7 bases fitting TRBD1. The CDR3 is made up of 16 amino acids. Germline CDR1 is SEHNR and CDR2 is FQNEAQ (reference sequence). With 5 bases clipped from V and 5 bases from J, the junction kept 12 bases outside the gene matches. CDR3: CASSRPPGQTDQPQHF. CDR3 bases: TGTGCCAGCAGCCGACCCCCGGGACAGACCGATCAGCCCCAGCATTTT.

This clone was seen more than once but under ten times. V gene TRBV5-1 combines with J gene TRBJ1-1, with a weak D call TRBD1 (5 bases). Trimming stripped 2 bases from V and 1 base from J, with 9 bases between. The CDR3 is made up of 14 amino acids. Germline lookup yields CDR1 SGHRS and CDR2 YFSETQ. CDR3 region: CASSFGTANTEAFF. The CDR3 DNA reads TGCGCCAGCAGCTTCGGGACGGCGAACACTGAAGCTTTCTTT.

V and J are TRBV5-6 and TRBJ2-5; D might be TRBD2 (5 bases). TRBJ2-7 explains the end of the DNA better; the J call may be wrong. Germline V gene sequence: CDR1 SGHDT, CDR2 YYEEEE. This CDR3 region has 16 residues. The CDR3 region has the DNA TGTGCCAGCAGCCCTCTTGACTACCCGAGCTCCTACGAGCAGTACTTC. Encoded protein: CASSPLDYPSSYEQYF.

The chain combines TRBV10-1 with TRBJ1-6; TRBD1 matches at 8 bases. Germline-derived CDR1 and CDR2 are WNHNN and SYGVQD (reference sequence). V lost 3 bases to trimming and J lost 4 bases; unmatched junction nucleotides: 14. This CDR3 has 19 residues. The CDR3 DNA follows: TGCGCCAGCAGTGATTACCGGGATCTGGGACAGGTATATAATTCACCCCTCCACTTT. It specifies CASSDYRDLGQVYNSPLHF.

CDR3 nucleotide sequence: TGTGCCAGCAATAATCCGCGGAGCACTGAAGCTTTCTTT. It specifies CASNNPRSTEAFF. This chain uses TRBV6-5 with TRBJ1-1; no clear D. Per the germline V gene, CDR1 is MNHEY and CDR2 is SVGAGI. V lost 7 bases and J 4 bases, leaving 13 bases between the germline ends. The CDR3 totals 13 residues.

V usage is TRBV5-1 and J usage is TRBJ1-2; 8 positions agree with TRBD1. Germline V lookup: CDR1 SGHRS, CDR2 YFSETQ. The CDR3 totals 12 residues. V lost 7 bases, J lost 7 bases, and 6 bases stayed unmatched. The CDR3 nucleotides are TGCGCCAGCGGGGACAGGTACTTTGGCTACACCTTC. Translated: CASGDRYFGYTF.

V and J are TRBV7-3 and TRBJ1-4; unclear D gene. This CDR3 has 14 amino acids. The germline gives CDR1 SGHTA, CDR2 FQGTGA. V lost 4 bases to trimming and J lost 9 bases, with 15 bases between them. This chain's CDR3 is CASSSRARAQKLFF. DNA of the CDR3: TGTGCCAGCAGCTCCCGGGCCCGGGCTCAAAAACTGTTTTTT.

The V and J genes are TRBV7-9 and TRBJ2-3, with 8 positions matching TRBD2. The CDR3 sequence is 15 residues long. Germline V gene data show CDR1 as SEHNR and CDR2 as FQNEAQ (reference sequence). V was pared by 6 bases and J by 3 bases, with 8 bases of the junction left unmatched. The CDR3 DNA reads TGTGCCAGCAGTTTTTCTAGCGGGCGGACAGATACGCAGTATTTT. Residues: CASSFSSGRTDTQYF.

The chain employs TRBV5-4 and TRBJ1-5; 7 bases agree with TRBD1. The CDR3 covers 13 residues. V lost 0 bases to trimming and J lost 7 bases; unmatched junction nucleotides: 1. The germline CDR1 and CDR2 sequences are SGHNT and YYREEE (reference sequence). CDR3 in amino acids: CASSLGTGQPQHF. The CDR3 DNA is TGTGCCAGCAGCTTGGGGACAGGACAGCCCCAGCATTTT.

CDR3 region: CASWGGAEAFF. CDR3 in DNA: TGTGCCAGTTGGGGGGGCGCTGAAGCTTTCTTT. The chain links TRBV19 to TRBJ1-1; D is possibly TRBD1 (6 bases). Trimming stripped 8 bases from V and 6 bases from J, with 10 bases between. Germline values: CDR1 LNHDA, CDR2 SQIVND (reference sequence). The CDR3 extends over 11 amino acids.

The CDR3, as DNA: TGTGCCAGCAGCTTGGGGACAGCAGGGGGAGATACGCAGTATTTT. It encodes CASSLGTAGGDTQYF. The V gene is TRBV5-6, the J gene TRBJ2-3, with 7 bases lining up with TRBD1. CDR3 length equals 15 residues. Trimming removed 0 bases from V and 5 bases from J; junction bases left unmatched: 6. Germline V gives CDR1 SGHDT, CDR2 YYEEEE.

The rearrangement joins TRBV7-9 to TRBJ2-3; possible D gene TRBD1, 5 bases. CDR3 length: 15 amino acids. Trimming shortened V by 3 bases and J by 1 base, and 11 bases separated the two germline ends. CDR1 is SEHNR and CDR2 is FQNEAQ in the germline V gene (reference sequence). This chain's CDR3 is CASSFGEGGTDTQYF. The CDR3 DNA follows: TGTGCCAGCAGCTTTGGGGAAGGGGGCACAGATACGCAGTATTTT. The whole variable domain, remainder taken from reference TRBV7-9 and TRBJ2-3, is DTGVSQNPRHKITKRGQNVTFRCDPISEHNRLYWYRQTLGQGPEFLTYFQNEAQLEKSRLLSDRFSAERPKGSFSTLEIQRTEQGDSAMYLCASSFGEGGTDTQYFGPGTRLTVL.

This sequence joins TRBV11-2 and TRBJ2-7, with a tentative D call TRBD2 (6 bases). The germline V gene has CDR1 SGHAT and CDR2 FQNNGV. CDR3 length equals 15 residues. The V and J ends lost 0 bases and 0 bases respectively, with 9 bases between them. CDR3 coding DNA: TGTGCCAGCAGCTTAGAAGGGCGGGGCTCCTACGAGCAGTACTTC. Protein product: CASSLEGRGSYEQYF.

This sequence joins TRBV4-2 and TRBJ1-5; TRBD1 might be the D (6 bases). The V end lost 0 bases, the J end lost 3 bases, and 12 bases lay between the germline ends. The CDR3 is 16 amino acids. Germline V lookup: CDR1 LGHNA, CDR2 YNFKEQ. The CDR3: CASSQDSRTVNQPQHF. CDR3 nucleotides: TGTGCCAGCAGCCAAGATAGCCGGACAGTCAATCAGCCCCAGCATTTT.

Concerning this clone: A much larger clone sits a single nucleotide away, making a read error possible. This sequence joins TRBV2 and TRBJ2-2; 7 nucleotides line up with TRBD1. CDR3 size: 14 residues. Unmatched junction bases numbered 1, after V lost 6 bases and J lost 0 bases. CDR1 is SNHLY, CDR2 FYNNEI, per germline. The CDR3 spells CASRGTANTGELFF. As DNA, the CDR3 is TGTGCCAGCAGGGGGACAGCGAACACCGGGGAGCTGTTTTTT.

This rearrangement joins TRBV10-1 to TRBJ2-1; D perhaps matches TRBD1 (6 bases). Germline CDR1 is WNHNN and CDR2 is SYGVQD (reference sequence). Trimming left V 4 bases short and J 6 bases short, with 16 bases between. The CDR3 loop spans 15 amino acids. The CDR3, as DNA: TGCGCCAGCAGTGTTTCAACAGGGAAGGGCAATGAGCAGTTCTTC. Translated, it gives CASSVSTGKGNEQFF.